A selection of T cell receptor beta chains follows, all from one sample in a study of T-cell memory formation after mild COVID-19. TCRdb used MiXCR to reprocess the 5' RACE reads, holding one entry per CDR3 protein. The sample records roughly 35,000 distinct CDR3 sequences, roughly 21% being singletons. Sequenced input: PBMCs or a T cell subset sorted from them (not recorded which). The receptors stem from an adult who had mild COVID-19 (a few samples of this study predate the infection). Cell type and time point are not known. Both conserved end residues are part of each CDR3. The order of the fields is J gene, V gene, CDR3 protein.

TRBJ2-1	TRBV29-1	CSGGPSPEQFF
TRBJ2-7	TRBV7-9	CASSLTGSKDEQYF
TRBJ1-1	TRBV5-5	CASSRLLRAEAFF
TRBJ2-1	TRBV11-3	CASSLAALGEQFF
TRBJ2-5	TRBV29-1	CSVALLGVQETQYF
TRBJ2-5	TRBV7-2	CASSLRRVAETQYF
TRBJ2-3	TRBV18	CASSPTRSTDTQYF
TRBJ1-1	TRBV7-9	CASSPERSRAFF
TRBJ1-1	TRBV7-9	CASSLVGNTEAFF
TRBJ2-1	TRBV25-1	CASGRTGRYGQFF
TRBJ1-2	TRBV12-5	CASGFDSYGYTF
TRBJ2-4	TRBV20-1	CSASFARGIQYF
TRBJ2-1	TRBV20-1	CSAPTLAGAGNEQFF
TRBJ1-2	TRBV9	CASSPSSGAAYGYTF
TRBJ1-1	TRBV7-9	CASSKTGSVNTEAFF
TRBJ2-7	TRBV7-9	CASSLDPVLGRTPNEQYF
TRBJ2-3	TRBV5-1	CASSLVRGGADTQYF
TRBJ2-1	TRBV4-2	CASKERAASSYNEQFF
TRBJ1-4	TRBV6-6	CASSPQGNANEKLFF
TRBJ1-5	TRBV20-1	CSARGVHSSNQPQHF
TRBJ2-5	TRBV12-3/TRBV12-4	CASSVGTGGSETQYF
TRBJ1-4	TRBV19	CASSSGSVRRREKLFF